This TCR beta chain was recorded in a study of CD8+CD57+ T cells in acquired aplastic anemia. About the research overall: CD4+ reads averaged roughly 11 million in healthy donors. Study results and caveats: Found in both controls and patients were around 29 CD8+ CDR3 sequences.

With respect to this clonotype: Its specificity is unknown.

CDR1 and CDR2 (germline): DFQATT, SNEGSKA (reference sequence). The CDR3 is made up of 12 amino acids. Profiles of TCR beta VDJ and CDR3 were generated from a genomic DNA template. One entry per CDR3 protein, called by TCRdb with MiXCR from the reads. The table records 150,000 to 200,000 distinct CDR3 sequences, about three fifths of them present only once. The V call is TRBV20-1, the J call TRBJ2-3, with unresolved D. The J call may not be correct, given that the DNA end is closer to TRBJ2-1. Material for sequencing was sorted CD4+, CD8+, or CD8+CD57+ T cells (not recorded which) from PBMCs. The sequence was collected from a human donor in good health. CDR3 in DNA: TGCAGTGCTGGGCCCGGTGGGGATGAGCAGTTCTTC. It translates to CSAGPGGDEQFF.